One and the same sample provided the 13 T cell receptor beta chains below, sequenced in a study of T-cell reconstitution after alpha-beta-depleted transplantation in children. Unique molecular identifiers were incorporated into the prepared TCRbeta library. MiXCR, applied by TCRdb to the PCR reads, yields one record per CDR3 protein. The sample yields 350,000 to 500,000 distinct CDR3 sequences, around two fifths seen once. The sequencing here drew on PBMCs, taken before TCRalphabeta/CD19-depleted stem cell transplant. Receptors originate from a girl aged 2 to 10 with aplastic anemia, due to receive a stem cell transplant.

This clonotype was picked up a small number of times. V is TRBV12-3 or TRBV12-4 and J is TRBJ1-6; tentative D call: TRBD1 (5 bases). Trimming removed 6 bases from V and 0 bases from J, with 12 bases in between. CDR3 size: 16 residues. In nucleotides, the CDR3 is TGTGCCAGCAGCGTCAAGGGGAGCTCCTATAATTCACCCCTCCACTTT. Amino acids: CASSVKGSSYNSPLHF.

This clonotype was recorded a few times. V is TRBV18 and J is TRBJ1-3; D call uncertain. The germline V and J ends were trimmed by 3 bases and 0 bases, with 9 bases remaining between them. This CDR3 comprises 15 residues. The germline gives CDR1 KGHSH, CDR2 LQKENI. The CDR3 protein is CASSPALNSGNTIYF. CDR3 DNA sequence: TGTGCCAGCTCACCCGCCCTAAACTCTGGAAACACCATATATTTT.

Comments on this clonotype: Just one base apart from a much larger clone, this may be a read error. The genes are TRBV12-3 or TRBV12-4 and TRBJ1-5; tentative D call: TRBD1 (5 bases). The CDR3 is 15 residues long. Between the trimmed V and J ends, which lost 1 base and 6 bases, there was a span of 13 bases. The CDR3 region is CASSLVDVQGQPQHF. As DNA, the CDR3 is TGTGCCAGCAGTTTAGTGGACGTGCAGGGTCAGCCCCAGCATTTT.

V usage is TRBV10-1 and J usage is TRBJ2-3; D unclear. The germline V and J ends were trimmed by 0 bases and 6 bases, with 4 bases remaining between them. CDR3 length: 12 residues. Germline V gene data show CDR1 as WNHNN and CDR2 as SYGVQD (reference sequence). CDR3 nucleotides: TGCGCCAGCAGTGAGTCCGCCGATACGCAGTATTTT. Translation gives CASSESADTQYF.

The chain combines TRBV2 with TRBJ1-5, with D unclear. Per germline, CDR1 SNHLY and CDR2 FYNNEI. CDR3 length: 13 amino acids. The V end lost 6 bases, the J end lost 3 bases, and 9 bases lay between the germline ends. This CDR3 reads CASSNRYNQPQHF. As DNA, the CDR3 is TGTGCCAGCAGCAACCGTTACAATCAGCCCCAGCATTTT.

The V and J genes are TRBV6-5 and TRBJ2-6, with 8 positions matching TRBD1. Germline trimming cut 2 bases from V and 0 bases from J; bases unmatched to any gene: 3. Germline assignment: CDR1 MNHEY and CDR2 SVGAGI. The CDR3 is 17 residues long. CDR3 protein: CASSYGQGPSGANVLTF. CDR3 nucleotides: TGTGCCAGCAGTTACGGACAGGGCCCCTCTGGGGCCAACGTCCTGACTTTC.

This clonotype was detected many times. The chain recombines TRBV11-2 with TRBJ2-1, with D unresolved. The V end lost 0 bases, the J end lost 2 bases, and 14 bases lay between the germline ends. The V gene's germline CDR1 is SGHAT and CDR2 FQNNGV. This CDR3 spans 17 amino acids. The CDR3 reads CASSLDPKSRTYNEQFF. As DNA, the CDR3 is TGTGCCAGCAGCTTAGATCCGAAATCTAGGACCTACAATGAGCAGTTCTTC.

This clonotype was found a few times. This chain connects TRBV10-2 to TRBJ2-2; no clear D gene. CDR3 length: 12 amino acids. Germline V lookup: CDR1 WSHSY, CDR2 SAAADI. Trimming removed 8 bases from V and 2 bases from J, with 6 bases in between. The CDR3 here is CASLDNTGELFF. As DNA, the CDR3 is TGCGCCAGCTTGGACAACACCGGGGAGCTGTTTTTT.

The V and J genes are TRBV12-3 or TRBV12-4 and TRBJ1-4; no definite D call. The CDR3 covers 15 residues. Between the trimmed V and J ends, which lost 2 bases and 5 bases, there was a span of 12 bases. CDR3 amino acids: CASSLRGRQNEKLFF. The CDR3 coding sequence is TGTGCCAGCAGTTTACGAGGCAGGCAGAATGAAAAACTGTTTTTT.

This clonotype came up a few times. The chain is built from TRBV5-6 and TRBJ1-1; D is perhaps TRBD1 (5 bases). With 4 bases removed from V and 1 base from J, the gap between germline ends came to 11 bases. Germline CDR1 reads SGHDT; CDR2 reads YYEEEE. The CDR3 spans 14 residues. Here the CDR3 DNA reads TGTGCCAGCAGCGGGGCCGGGGGGAACACTGAAGCTTTCTTT. Translation: CASSGAGGNTEAFF.

The CDR3 reads CASKIRQGVETQYF. The CDR3, as DNA: TGCGCCAGCAAGATTCGACAGGGGGTAGAGACCCAGTACTTC. V and J are TRBV10-2 and TRBJ2-5, with 9 bases aligning to TRBD1. This CDR3 is built from 14 residues. J gave up 4 bases and V 7 bases, and 7 bases lay outside the gene matches. The germline V gene encodes CDR1 WSHSY and CDR2 SAAADI.

CDR3 region: CASSPVQGNYGYTF. For the CDR3, the DNA is TGCGCCAGCAGCCCCGTTCAGGGCAACTATGGCTACACCTTC. The J gene is TRBJ1-2, the V gene TRBV5-1, with D maybe TRBD1 (5 bases). With 4 bases removed from V and 2 bases from J, the gap between germline ends came to 12 bases. Looked up from germline, CDR1 is SGHRS and CDR2 is YFSETQ. The CDR3 extends over 14 amino acids.

The table lists this clonotype with many counts. The chain couples TRBV29-1 to TRBJ2-3, with D unclear. The V end lost 3 bases, the J end lost 2 bases, and 9 bases lay between the germline ends. The CDR3 runs to 13 residues. Looked up from germline, CDR1 is SQVTM and CDR2 is ANQGSEA. The CDR3 nucleotides are TGCAGCGTTGATGCCAGTTTCACAGATACGCAGTATTTT. This encodes CSVDASFTDTQYF.